These 2 T cell receptor beta chains came from one sample sequenced in a study of siplizumab effects on memory and regulatory T cells. Method: immunoSEQ multiplex PCR; TCRdb's copy keeps in-frame clones and lacks some. The sample includes tens of thousands of clones, over 85% of them seen just once. Sequencing was done on a sample of CD8+ T cells sorted from blood. The source of these receptors is a human donor in good health.

The chain recombines TRBV27 with TRBJ1-1; no definite D call. Trimming pared 8 bases from V and 1 base from J, leaving 20 bases between. Germline CDR1 MNHEY, CDR2 SMNVEV (reference sequence). The CDR3 has 16 residues. DNA of the CDR3: TGTGCCAGCGCTCTAACCTGGTCTAGACAGAACACTGAAGCTTTCTTT. Amino acid sequence: CASALTWSRQNTEAFF.

This clone occurred once. The chain employs TRBV7-6 and TRBJ2-3; D remains unclear. The V gene's germline CDR1 is SGHVS and CDR2 FNYEAQ. The CDR3 covers 14 residues. V was pared by 1 base and J by 0 bases, with 5 bases between. CDR3 in amino acids: CASSLGPSTDTQYF. The CDR3 bases are TGTGCCAGCAGCTTAGGTCCTAGCACAGATACGCAGTATTTT.